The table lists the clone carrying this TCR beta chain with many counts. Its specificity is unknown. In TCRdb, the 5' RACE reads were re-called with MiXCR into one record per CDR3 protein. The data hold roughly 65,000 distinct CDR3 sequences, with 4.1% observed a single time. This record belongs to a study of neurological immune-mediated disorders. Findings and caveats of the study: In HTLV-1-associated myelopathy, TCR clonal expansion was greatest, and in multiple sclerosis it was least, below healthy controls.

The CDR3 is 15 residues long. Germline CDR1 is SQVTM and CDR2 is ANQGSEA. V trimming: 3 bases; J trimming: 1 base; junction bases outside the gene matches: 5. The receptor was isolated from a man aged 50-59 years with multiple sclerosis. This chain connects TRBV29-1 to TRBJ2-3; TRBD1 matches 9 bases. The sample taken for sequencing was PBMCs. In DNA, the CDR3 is TGCAGCGTTGACGGGACAGGGTATCGCACAGATACGCAGTATTTT. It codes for CSVDGTGYRTDTQYF.